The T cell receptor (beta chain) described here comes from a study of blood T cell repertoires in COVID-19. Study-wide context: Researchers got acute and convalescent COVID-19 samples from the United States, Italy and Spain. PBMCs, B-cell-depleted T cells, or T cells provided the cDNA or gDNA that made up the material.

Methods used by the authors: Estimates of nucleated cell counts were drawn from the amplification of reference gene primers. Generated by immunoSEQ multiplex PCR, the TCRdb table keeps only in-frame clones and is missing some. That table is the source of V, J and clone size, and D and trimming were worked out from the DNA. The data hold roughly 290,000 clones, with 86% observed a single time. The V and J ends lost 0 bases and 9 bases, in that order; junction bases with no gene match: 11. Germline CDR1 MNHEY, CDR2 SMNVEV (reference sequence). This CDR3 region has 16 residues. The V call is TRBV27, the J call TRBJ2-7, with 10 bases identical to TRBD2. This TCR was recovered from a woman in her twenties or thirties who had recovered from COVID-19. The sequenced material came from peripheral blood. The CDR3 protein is CASSLSLGLAQGVQYF. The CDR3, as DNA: TGTGCCAGCAGTTTATCGTTGGGACTAGCGCAGGGTGTGCAGTACTTC.